This passage covers 31 T cell receptor beta chains from one sample sequenced in a study of cytomegalovirus exposure and HLA in healthy donors (dated by TCRdb to 2016 to 2017). Libraries were prepared through the immunoSEQ multiplex PCR assay. A mixture of 60 forward primers for TCR Vbeta segments and 13 reverse primers for TCR Jbeta segments was used in the multiplex PCR. Drawn from immuneACCESS, this table holds only the in-frame rearrangements with V and J called that TCRdb kept. Clones are partly lost; checked studies trace under half to an unresolved V gene and leave the rest unexplained. The sample table records some 200,000 clones; just under 70% of these occur just once. The top ten constitute around 3% of the sample. The material sequenced was PBMCs. The receptor source for this set is a middle-aged man in good health and CMV-seropositive.

The chain links TRBV2 to TRBJ2-3, with a weak D call TRBD1 (6 bases). This CDR3 contains 15 residues. The ends were cut back, 6 bases at V and 4 bases at J, with 17 bases in the middle. The germline CDR1 and CDR2 sequences are SNHLY and FYNNEI. The CDR3 region has the DNA TGTGCCAGCAGATTCCGGGACACCGGAGCAGATACGCAGTATTTT. Translated: CASRFRDTGADTQYF.

In this sample, this clone turned up a few times. V and J are TRBV27 and TRBJ2-1; 8 bases align to TRBD1. After removal of 2 bases from V and 6 bases from J, the junction contained 6 bases not matched to a gene. In germline, CDR1 is MNHEY, CDR2 SMNVEV (reference sequence). This CDR3 contains 15 residues. CDR3 DNA sequence: TGTGCCAGCAGTTTAATCGGACAGGGTTCCAATGAGCAGTTCTTC. Amino acids: CASSLIGQGSNEQFF.

This chain joins TRBV7-3 and TRBJ2-1, with D possibly matching TRBD1 (6 bases). Trimming left V 5 bases short and J 7 bases short, with 18 bases between. Germline V gives CDR1 SGHTA, CDR2 FQGTGA. The CDR3 has 15 amino acids. DNA of the CDR3: TGTGCCAGCAGCCTTAGGGCAGGGGAGTATAATGAGCAGTTCTTC. This translates into CASSLRAGEYNEQFF.

This clone was observed a handful of times. The chain links TRBV6-1 to TRBJ2-2; tentative D call: TRBD1 (5 bases). V gave up 6 bases and J gave up 3 bases, with 8 bases separating them. This CDR3 is built from 13 residues. Germline CDR1 MNHNS, CDR2 SASEGT. In nucleotides, the CDR3 is TGTGCCAGCAGACCAGGGCACACCGGGGAGCTGTTTTTT. It codes for CASRPGHTGELFF.

V is TRBV19 and J is TRBJ2-3, with TRBD1 matching 10 bases. Trimming took 2 bases from V and 6 from J; bases not matched to a gene: 8. The CDR3 contains 16 residues. CDR1 is LNHDA, CDR2 SQIVND, per germline (reference sequence). CDR3 bases: TGTGCCAGTAGTATACGCCGGGACAGGGGCGCCGATACGCAGTATTTT. Translation: CASSIRRDRGADTQYF.

This chain joins TRBV5-4 and TRBJ1-4, with 9 bases identical to TRBD1. V lost 5 bases and J lost 8; bases outside the gene matches: 7. Per the germline V gene, CDR1 is SGHNT and CDR2 is YYREEE (reference sequence). The length of the CDR3 is 14 residues. CDR3 bases: TGTGCCAGCAGTTACAGGGGGCCTGGGGAAAAACTGTTTTTT. It encodes CASSYRGPGEKLFF. Full variable domain (outside the CDR3, taken from reference TRBV5-4 and TRBJ1-4): ETGVTQSPTHLIKTRGQQVTLRCSSQSGHNTVSWYQQALGQGPQFIFQYYREEENGRGNFPPRFSGLQFPNYSSELNVNALELDDSALYLCASSYRGPGEKLFFGSGTQLSVL.

This clone came up a few times. The chain has TRBV7-2 and TRBJ2-1; maybe TRBD2 (5 bases). Trimming stripped 1 base from V and 5 bases from J, with 6 bases between. The germline CDR1 and CDR2 sequences are SGHTA and FQGNSA. The CDR3 has 13 residues. CDR3 DNA: TGTGCCAGCAGCTTAGGGACTCACAATGAGCAGTTCTTC. It is translated as CASSLGTHNEQFF.

This chain links TRBV5-5 with TRBJ2-2; 10 positions match TRBD2. Germline lookup yields CDR1 SGHKS and CDR2 YYEKEE (reference sequence). The J segment lost 6 bases and the V segment lost 4 bases, leaving 3 bases of the junction unmatched. The CDR3 extends over 14 amino acids. The CDR3 is CASSLLAGAGELFF. The DNA of the CDR3 is TGTGCCAGCAGCCTTCTAGCGGGGGCCGGGGAGCTGTTTTTT. The full variable domain, its missing parts supplied by reference TRBV5-5 and TRBJ2-2, is DAGVTQSPTHLIKTRGQQVTLRCSPISGHKSVSWYQQVLGQGPQFIFQYYEKEERGRGNFPDRFSARQFPNYSSELNVNALLLGDSALYLCASSLLAGAGELFFGEGSRLTVL.

V gene TRBV10-3 combines with J gene TRBJ1-6; D perhaps matches TRBD1 (5 bases). Trimming removed 6 bases at V and 8 bases at J, with 20 bases between. The CDR3 totals 16 residues. CDR1 ENHRY and CDR2 SYGVKD come from the germline V gene. CDR3 nucleotide sequence: TGTGCCATCAGCCCCGTGCGGGGCCGAGAGGATTCACCCCTCCACTTT. Protein: CAISPVRGREDSPLHF.

The chain has TRBV27 and TRBJ1-6; possible D gene TRBD1, 6 bases. The V and J ends lost 2 bases and 7 bases respectively, with 12 bases between them. In germline, CDR1 is MNHEY, CDR2 SMNVEV (reference sequence). This CDR3 has 15 residues. The chain's CDR3 is CASSLGQGWNSPLHF. The DNA for the CDR3 is TGTGCCAGCAGTTTAGGGCAGGGGTGGAATTCACCCCTCCACTTT.

Only one count was recorded for this clone. This rearrangement joins TRBV28 to TRBJ1-6, with D perhaps TRBD1 (6 bases). V gave up 4 bases and J gave up 7 bases, with 17 bases separating them. Germline CDR1 reads MDHEN; CDR2 reads SYDVKM. The CDR3 covers 16 residues. The CDR3 coding sequence is TGTGCCAGCAGTTCCCCCCCAGGGGAGTTCAATTCACCCCTCCACTTT. As protein: CASSSPPGEFNSPLHF.

The chain recombines TRBV27 with TRBJ1-2; a weak D match, TRBD1 (6 bases). Looked up from germline, CDR1 is MNHEY and CDR2 is SMNVEV (reference sequence). Trimming took off 3 bases at V and 4 bases at J, with 12 bases between the two ends. The CDR3 consists of 14 residues. The CDR3, as DNA: TGTGCCAGCAGTTTGGGTCGGACAGCCTATGGCTACACCTTC. This translates into CASSLGRTAYGYTF.

As for this clone: A junction end diverges from the germline sequence, so it may reflect a read error. This chain uses TRBV27 with TRBJ2-5, with TRBD2 identical over 7 bases. The CDR3 consists of 15 residues. CDR1 MNHEY and CDR2 SMNVEV come from the germline V gene (reference sequence). The CDR3 protein is CASMRWTRDHETQYF. The DNA of the CDR3 is TGTGCCAGCATGCGGTGGACTAGGGACCACGAGACCCAGTACTTC.

This clone was counted between two and nine times. The chain couples TRBV4-1 to TRBJ2-6; D gene ambiguous. Deletions cut 2 bases from V and 0 bases from J, with 14 bases between. The CDR3 runs 18 residues. Germline V gene data show CDR1 as MGHRA and CDR2 as YSYEKL. CDR3 amino acids: CASSQPTRSLSGANVLTF. CDR3 coding DNA: TGCGCCAGCAGCCAACCAACAAGGAGCCTCTCTGGGGCCAACGTCCTGACTTTC.

This chain links TRBV6-1 with TRBJ2-7, with D maybe TRBD2 (5 bases). Trimming cost V 4 bases and J 1 base, with 14 bases left between them. This CDR3 spans 15 amino acids. Germline V gene sequence: CDR1 MNHNS, CDR2 SASEGT. The CDR3: CASSVRTGSSYEQYF. The DNA for the CDR3 is TGTGCCAGCAGTGTAAGGACGGGGAGTTCCTACGAGCAGTACTTC.

Note on this clone: One end of the junction does not line up with germline, which may come from a read error. The CDR3 protein is CSSSFRDSYEQYF. As DNA, the CDR3 is TGTTCCAGCAGCTTCCGGGACAGTTACGAGCAGTACTTC. The chain carries TRBV7-9 and TRBJ2-7; TRBD1 matches 7 bases. CDR3 length: 13 residues. Germline CDR1 reads SEHNR; CDR2 reads FQNEAQ (reference sequence). The variable domain in full, completed from reference TRBV7-9 and TRBJ2-7, reads DTGVSQNPRHKITKRGQNVTFRCDPISEHNRLYWYRQTLGQGPEFLTYFQNEAQLEKSRLLSDRFSAERPKGSFSTLEIQRTEQGDSAMYLCSSSFRDSYEQYFGPGTRLTVT.

The V gene is TRBV6-6, the J gene TRBJ1-1; D call uncertain. In germline, CDR1 is MNHNY, CDR2 SVGAGI (reference sequence). The CDR3 has 13 residues. Between the trimmed V and J ends, which lost 6 bases and 4 bases, there was a span of 12 bases. The CDR3 region is CASREAGITEAFF. CDR3 nucleotides: TGTGCCAGCAGGGAGGCGGGGATCACTGAAGCTTTCTTT.

This clone has just one count. V gene TRBV6-5 combines with J gene TRBJ2-7; possible D gene TRBD1, 5 bases. Trimming took off 7 bases at V and 0 bases at J, with 13 bases between the two ends. The CDR3 has 14 amino acids. Germline CDR1 reads MNHEY; CDR2 reads SVGAGI. CDR3 nucleotide sequence: TGTGCCAGCAACACCGACAGAACCTCCTACGAGCAGTACTTC. It specifies CASNTDRTSYEQYF.

This clone is a singleton in its sample. This chain uses TRBV4-1 with TRBJ2-3, with TRBD2 matching 7 bases. This CDR3 has 14 amino acids. V shed 4 bases and J 4 bases; nucleotides not matched to a gene: 5. CDR1 and CDR2 (germline): MGHRA, YSYEKL. In DNA form, the CDR3 reads TGCGCCAGCAGCCCCTTACGGGAGGCAGATACGCAGTATTTT. This encodes CASSPLREADTQYF.

The gene calls are TRBV27 and TRBJ2-7; 7 bases fit TRBD1. The germline V gene has CDR1 MNHEY and CDR2 SMNVEV (reference sequence). The V segment lost 2 bases and the J segment 1 base; nucleotides outside the gene matches: 5. This CDR3 has 15 residues. Written as DNA, the CDR3 is TGTGCCAGCAGTTTAGGACAGGTTGGGTCCTACGAGCAGTACTTC. Protein product: CASSLGQVGSYEQYF.

This clone has a handful of counts. V and J are TRBV2 and TRBJ2-7; possible D gene TRBD1, 6 bases. CDR3 length equals 12 residues. Trimming took 8 bases from V and 2 from J, leaving 10 bases between them. Germline V gene lookup returns CDR1 SNHLY and CDR2 FYNNEI. The CDR3 is CASLGGAYEQYF. DNA of the CDR3: TGTGCCAGCCTAGGGGGTGCCTACGAGCAGTACTTC.

The chain employs TRBV6-1 and TRBJ2-7; 8 nucleotides match TRBD2. V lost 8 bases and J lost 0; bases outside the gene matches: 6. This CDR3 has 14 residues. CDR1 is MNHNS and CDR2 is SASEGT in the germline V gene. CDR3 sequence reads: CASSIAGNSYEQYF. The CDR3 DNA follows: TGTGCCAGCTCGATAGCGGGGAACTCCTACGAGCAGTACTTC.

The chain joins TRBV6-6 to TRBJ2-7, with TRBD1 matching 7 bases. CDR1 MNHNY and CDR2 SVGAGI come from the germline V gene (reference sequence). The CDR3 is made up of 14 amino acids. The V and J ends lost 6 bases and 2 bases, in that order; junction bases with no gene match: 7. For the CDR3, the DNA is TGTGCCAGCAGGGAGCCGGGACAGCCCTACGAGCAGTACTTC. The encoded protein is CASREPGQPYEQYF.

The chain couples TRBV7-9 to TRBJ1-1; unclear D gene. V lost 5 bases, J lost 6 bases, and 10 bases lay in between. The CDR3 runs 12 residues. The germline gives CDR1 SEHNR, CDR2 FQNEAQ (reference sequence). As DNA, the CDR3 is TGTGCCAGCAGCCCAAGCGGAGCTGAAGCTTTCTTT. Translated: CASSPSGAEAFF.

The chain recombines TRBV5-4 with TRBJ2-1; 16 nucleotides match TRBD2. Germline trimming cut 4 bases from V and 9 bases from J; bases unmatched to any gene: 7. CDR1 is SGHNT and CDR2 is YYREEE in the germline V gene (reference sequence). CDR3 length: 16 amino acids. CDR3 loop: CASSPQGLAGGLEQFF. The DNA of the CDR3 is TGTGCCAGCAGCCCGCAGGGACTAGCGGGGGGGCTTGAGCAGTTCTTC.

The V and J genes are TRBV5-1 and TRBJ1-6, with TRBD1 identical over 10 bases. The CDR3 covers 15 residues. Trimming at V came to 0 bases and at J to 10 bases, leaving 4 bases not matched to a gene. Germline values: CDR1 SGHRS, CDR2 YFSETQ. The DNA for the CDR3 is TGCGCCAGCAGCTTGGTAGGGACAGGGGACTCACCCCTCCACTTT. Residues: CASSLVGTGDSPLHF.

This sequence joins TRBV23-1 and TRBJ1-1, with D possibly matching TRBD1 (5 bases). TRBV23-1 is an ORF, with its function uncertain. The germline V and J ends were trimmed by 7 bases and 1 base, with 16 bases remaining between them. The CDR3 loop spans 15 amino acids. The CDR3 sequence: CASTPAGHPNTEAFF. The CDR3 region has the DNA TGCGCCAGCACACCAGCCGGACACCCGAACACTGAAGCTTTCTTT.

V and J are TRBV10-3 and TRBJ2-1; perhaps TRBD2 as D (7 bases). V lost 6 bases and J lost 8, with 23 bases in between. This CDR3 has 16 amino acids. Germline CDR1 is ENHRY and CDR2 is SYGVKD. The CDR3 DNA is TGTGCCATCAGCGGGGTTAATGAGGGGGGGCCCCATGAGCAGTTCTTC. It encodes CAISGVNEGGPHEQFF.

The chain combines TRBV6-1 with TRBJ2-7; 7 nucleotides agree with TRBD1. The germline V gene has CDR1 MNHNS and CDR2 SASEGT. V trimming: 4 bases; J trimming: 0 bases; junction bases outside the gene matches: 6. This CDR3 has 15 amino acids. CDR3: CASSARDRSSYEQYF. CDR3 bases: TGTGCCAGCAGTGCCCGGGACAGAAGCTCCTACGAGCAGTACTTC.

By share, this clone ranks as medium-sized. This sample includes further DNA sequences coding for the same CDR3. This rearrangement joins TRBV5-1 to TRBJ1-4, with D maybe TRBD1 (6 bases). Germline V gives CDR1 SGHRS, CDR2 YFSETQ. Trimming took 4 bases from V and 5 from J, leaving 15 bases between them. The CDR3 totals 15 residues. The CDR3 nucleotides are TGCGCCAGCAGCCCAACGGACAGCCCCAATGAAAAACTGTTTTTT. Translation gives CASSPTDSPNEKLFF. Drawing the rest from reference TRBV5-1 and TRBJ1-4, the complete variable domain is KAGVTQTPRYLIKTRGQQVTLSCSPISGHRSVSWYQQTPGQGLQFLFEYFSETQRNKGNFPGRFSGRQFSNSRSEMNVSTLELGDSALYLCASSPTDSPNEKLFFGSGTQLSVL.

This clone was seen a few times. The V and J genes are TRBV6-6 and TRBJ2-7; 9 bases line up with TRBD1. V lost 6 bases to trimming and J lost 7 bases; unmatched junction nucleotides: 4. Germline V lookup: CDR1 MNHNY, CDR2 SVGAGI (reference sequence). This CDR3 is 12 amino acids long. The DNA for the CDR3 is TGTGCCAGCAGGGGGACAGGGCAAGAGCAGTACTTC. Its protein product is CASRGTGQEQYF.